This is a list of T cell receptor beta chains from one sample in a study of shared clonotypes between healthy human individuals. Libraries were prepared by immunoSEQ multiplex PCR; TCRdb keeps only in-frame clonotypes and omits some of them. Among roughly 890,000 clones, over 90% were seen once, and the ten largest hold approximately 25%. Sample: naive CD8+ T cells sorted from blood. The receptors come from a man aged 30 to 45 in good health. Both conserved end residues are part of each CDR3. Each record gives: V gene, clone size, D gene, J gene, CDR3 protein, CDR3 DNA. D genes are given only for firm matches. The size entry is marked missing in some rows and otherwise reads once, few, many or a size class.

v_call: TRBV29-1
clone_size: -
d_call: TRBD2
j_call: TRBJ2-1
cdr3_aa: CSVFGLAGYEQFF
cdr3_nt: TGCAGCGTTTTTGGACTAGCGGGTTATGAGCAGTTCTTC

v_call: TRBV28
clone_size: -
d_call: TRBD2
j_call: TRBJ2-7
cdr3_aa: CASTTTGGVWNLYEQYF
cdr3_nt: TGTGCCAGCACTACAACGGGGGGAGTTTGGAACCTCTACGAGCAGTACTTC

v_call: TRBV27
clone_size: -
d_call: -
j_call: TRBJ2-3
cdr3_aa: CASSLVAVRNHQLDF
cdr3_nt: TGTGCCAGCAGTTTAGTTGCTGTGAGAAACCATCAGTTGGATTTT

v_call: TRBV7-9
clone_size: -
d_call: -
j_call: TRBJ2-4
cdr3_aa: CASNPDKLNIQYF
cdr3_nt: TGTGCCAGCAACCCGGACAAATTAAACATTCAGTACTTC

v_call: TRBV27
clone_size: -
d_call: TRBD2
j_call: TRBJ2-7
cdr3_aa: CASSVGLAGAYEQYF
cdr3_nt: TGTGCCAGCAGTGTAGGACTAGCGGGAGCCTACGAGCAGTACTTC

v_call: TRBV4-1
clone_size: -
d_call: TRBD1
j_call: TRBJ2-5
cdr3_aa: CASSQDRVQETQYF
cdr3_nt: TGCGCCAGCAGCCAGGACAGGGTCCAAGAGACCCAGTACTTC

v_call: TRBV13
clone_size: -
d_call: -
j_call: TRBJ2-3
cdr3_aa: CASSPSTGFADTQYF
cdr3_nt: TGTGCCAGCAGCCCGAGTACGGGTTTCGCAGATACGCAGTATTTT

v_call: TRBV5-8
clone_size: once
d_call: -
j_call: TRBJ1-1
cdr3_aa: CASSLAVSSPSNTEAFF
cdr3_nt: TGTGCCAGCAGCTTGGCGGTGTCGTCGCCTTCGAACACTGAAGCTTTCTTT

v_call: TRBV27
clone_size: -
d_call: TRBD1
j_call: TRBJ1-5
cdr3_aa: CASSFSGTGDSNQPQHF
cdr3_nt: TGTGCCAGCAGTTTCTCCGGGACAGGGGATAGCAATCAGCCCCAGCATTTT

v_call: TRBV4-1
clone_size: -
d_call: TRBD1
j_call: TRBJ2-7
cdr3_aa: CASSLLRTGIHEQYF
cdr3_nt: TGCGCCAGCAGCCTCCTGCGGACAGGGATACACGAGCAGTACTTC

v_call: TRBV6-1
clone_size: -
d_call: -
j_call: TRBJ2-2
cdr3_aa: CASSEYYTGELFF
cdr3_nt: TGTGCCAGCAGTGAATACTACACCGGGGAGCTGTTTTTT

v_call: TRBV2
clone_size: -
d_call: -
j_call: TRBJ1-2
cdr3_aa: CASVGRTALRYGYTF
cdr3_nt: TGTGCCAGCGTTGGCAGGACCGCTCTCCGCTATGGCTACACCTTC

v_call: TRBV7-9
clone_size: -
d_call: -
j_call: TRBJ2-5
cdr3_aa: CASSLGQRYQYF
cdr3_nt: TGTGCCAGCAGCCTAGGTCAGAGGTACCAGTACTTC

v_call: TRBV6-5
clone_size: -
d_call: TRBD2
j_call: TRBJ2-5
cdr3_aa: CASSYSGGRYQETQYF
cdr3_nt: TGTGCCAGCAGTTACTCGGGCGGGAGGTACCAAGAGACCCAGTACTTC

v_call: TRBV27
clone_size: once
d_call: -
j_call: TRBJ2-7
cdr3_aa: CASSLSPGASSSLEQYF
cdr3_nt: TGTGCCAGCAGTTTGAGCCCTGGGGCTAGCAGTTCCCTGGAGCAGTACTTC

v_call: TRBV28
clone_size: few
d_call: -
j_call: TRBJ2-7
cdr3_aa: CASGPSEAPYEQYF
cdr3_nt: TGTGCCAGCGGCCCCTCCGAGGCACCCTACGAGCAGTACTTC

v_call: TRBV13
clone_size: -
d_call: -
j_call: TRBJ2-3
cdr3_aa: CASSSFVVADTQYF
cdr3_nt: TGTGCCAGCAGCTCCTTTGTTGTGGCAGATACGCAGTATTTT